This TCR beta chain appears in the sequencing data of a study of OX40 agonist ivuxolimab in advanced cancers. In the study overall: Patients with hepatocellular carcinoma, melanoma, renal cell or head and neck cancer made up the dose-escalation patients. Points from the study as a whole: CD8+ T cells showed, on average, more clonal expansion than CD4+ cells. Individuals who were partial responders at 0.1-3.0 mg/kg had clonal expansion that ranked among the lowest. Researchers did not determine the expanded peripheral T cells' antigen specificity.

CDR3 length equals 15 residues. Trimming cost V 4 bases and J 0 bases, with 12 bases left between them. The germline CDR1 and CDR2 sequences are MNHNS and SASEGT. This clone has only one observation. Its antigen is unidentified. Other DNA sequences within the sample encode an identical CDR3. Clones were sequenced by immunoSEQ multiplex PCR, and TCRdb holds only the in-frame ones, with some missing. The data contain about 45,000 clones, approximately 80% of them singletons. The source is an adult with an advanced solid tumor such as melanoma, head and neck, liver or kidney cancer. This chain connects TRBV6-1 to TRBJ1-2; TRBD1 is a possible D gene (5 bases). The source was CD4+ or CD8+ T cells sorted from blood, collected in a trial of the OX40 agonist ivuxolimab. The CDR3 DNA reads TGTGCCAGCAGTGTGGGGCAGGGCCCTAACTATGGCTACACCTTC. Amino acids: CASSVGQGPNYGYTF.